Below, 4 T cell receptor beta chains from the same sample are listed, as sequenced in a study of T cell responses to AZD1222 COVID-19 vaccine. The repertoire was sequenced with immunoSEQ multiplex PCR; TCRdb's copy has only in-frame clones and lacks some. The sample contains 90,000 to 140,000 clones, 89% of which appear only once. Material: peripheral blood, obtained 28 days after the second AZD1222 dose. The receptors stem from an adult who received the AZD1222 COVID-19 vaccine.

V and J are TRBV19 and TRBJ2-2, with 8 nucleotides matching TRBD2. The CDR3 consists of 17 residues. V lost 3 bases to trimming and J lost 5 bases; unmatched junction nucleotides: 11. Looked up from germline, CDR1 is LNHDA and CDR2 is SQIVND (reference sequence). CDR3 bases: TGTGCCAGTAGTATCCCAGGGGCGGGAGGAGGGACCGGGGAGCTGTTTTTT. Its protein product is CASSIPGAGGGTGELFF. The full variable domain, its missing parts supplied by reference TRBV19 and TRBJ2-2, is DGGITQSPKYLFRKEGQNVTLSCEQNLNHDAMYWYRQDPGQGLRLIYYSQIVNDFQKGDIAEGYSVSREKKESFPLTVTSAQKNPTAFYLCASSIPGAGGGTGELFFGEGSRLTVL.

The chain uses TRBV28 and TRBJ1-5, with D unresolved. CDR1 and CDR2 from the germline V gene are MDHEN and SYDVKM. CDR3 length: 12 amino acids. Trimming shortened V by 3 bases and J by 4 bases, and 4 bases separated the two germline ends. CDR3 protein: CASSFPNQPQHF. The CDR3 region has the DNA TGTGCCAGCAGTTTCCCGAATCAGCCCCAGCATTTT.

The genes are TRBV28 and TRBJ1-5; D is undetermined. Germline V gene sequence: CDR1 MDHEN, CDR2 SYDVKM. The V gene lost 2 bases and the J gene lost 6 bases, with 11 bases spanning the gap. The CDR3 consists of 14 residues. DNA of the CDR3: TGTGCCAGCAGTTTACGTGGAGGCGGTCAGCCCCAGCATTTT. This gives the protein CASSLRGGGQPQHF. Full variable domain (outside the CDR3, taken from reference TRBV28 and TRBJ1-5): DVKVTQSSRYLVKRTGEKVFLECVQDMDHENMFWYRQDPGLGLRLIYFSYDVKMKEKGDIPEGYSVSREKKERFSLILESASTNQTSMYLCASSLRGGGQPQHFGDGTRLSIL.

The chain combines TRBV10-3 with TRBJ1-1; D is possibly TRBD1 (5 bases). The CDR3 consists of 15 residues. From germline, CDR1 is ENHRY and CDR2 SYGVKD. Trimming took 4 bases from V and 1 from J, leaving 13 bases between them. CDR3 protein: CAISGAGTENTEAFF. DNA for the CDR3: TGTGCCATCAGTGGGGCCGGGACTGAGAACACTGAAGCTTTCTTT.